The clone carrying this T cell receptor beta chain was counted only a few times. This sample is drawn from a study of blood T cells in healthy people across ages. The germline V and J ends were trimmed by 3 bases and 2 bases, with 24 bases remaining between them. CDR3 length: 19 amino acids. Germline assignment: CDR1 SGHTA and CDR2 FQGNSA. Primers used in a second PCR of roughly 6 to 11 cycles were a sample-barcoded 5' primer and a J-beta primer mix. Using its own MiXCR run on the 5' RACE reads, TCRdb lists one record per CDR3 protein. Of roughly 1,800,000 distinct CDR3 sequences listed, roughly 52% are singletons.

The clonotype was recovered from a middle-aged woman in good health. Sample: blood. The V and J genes are TRBV7-2 and TRBJ2-3; D is possibly TRBD2 (7 bases). The CDR3 region is CASSLSHVRRGGYTDTQYF. Here the CDR3 DNA reads TGTGCCAGCAGCTTGTCACACGTCCGCCGCGGGGGCTACACAGATACGCAGTATTTT.